This TCR beta chain appears in the sequencing data of a study of blood T cell repertoires in COVID-19. The wider study: Specimens from acute and convalescent COVID-19 originated in the United States, Italy and Spain. T cells, B-cell-depleted T cells, or PBMCs supplied cDNA or gDNA.

The CDR3 sequence is 16 residues long. Germline CDR1 and CDR2: LNHNV and YYDKDF (reference sequence). About this clone: The junction does not match germline at one end; this may be a read error.

Study processing details: Amplification from reference gene primers served as the basis for estimated nucleated cell counts. Profiling relied on immunoSEQ multiplex PCR, and the TCRdb table lists in-frame clones only, not all of them. V, J and clone size derive from that table, while D and trimming were established from the DNA sequence. The table has around 19,000 clones, roughly nine tenths seen once. Sequenced: peripheral blood. The sequence was collected from a human donor in a cohort sampled during active COVID-19. This rearrangement joins TRBV15 to TRBJ2-5, with a tentative D call TRBD1 (6 bases). CDR3 in DNA: TGTGCCACCAGCAGGGACAGCTTAAACAACCAAGAGACCCAGCACTTC. This codes for CATSRDSLNNQETQHF. Together with reference TRBV15 and TRBJ2-5, the CDR3 gives the full variable domain: DAMVIQNPRYQVTQFGKPVTLSCSQTLNHNVMYWYQQKSSQAPKLLFHYYDKDFNNEADTPDNFQSRRPNTSFCFLDIRSPGLGDTAMYLCATSRDSLNNQETQHFGPGTRLLVL.